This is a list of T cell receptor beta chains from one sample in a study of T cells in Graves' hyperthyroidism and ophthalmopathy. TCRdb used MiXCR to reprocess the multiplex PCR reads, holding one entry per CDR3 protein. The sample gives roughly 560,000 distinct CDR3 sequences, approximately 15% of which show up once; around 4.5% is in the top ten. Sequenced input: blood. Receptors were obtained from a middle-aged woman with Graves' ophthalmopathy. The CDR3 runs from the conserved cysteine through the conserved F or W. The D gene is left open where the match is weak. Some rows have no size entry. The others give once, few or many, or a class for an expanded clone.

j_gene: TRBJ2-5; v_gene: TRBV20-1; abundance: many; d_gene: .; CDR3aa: CSARDMRVSAQETQYF; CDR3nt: TGCAGTGCTAGAGATATGAGGGTTAGCGCACAAGAGACCCAGTACTTC
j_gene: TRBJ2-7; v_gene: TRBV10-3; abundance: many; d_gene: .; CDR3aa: CAISARDSAYEQYF; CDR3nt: TGTGCCATCAGTGCCCGGGACTCTGCCTACGAGCAGTACTTC
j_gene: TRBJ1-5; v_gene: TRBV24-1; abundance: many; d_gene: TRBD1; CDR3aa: CATSDVGTGDQPQHF; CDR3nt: TGTGCCACCAGTGATGTCGGGACAGGGGATCAGCCCCAGCATTTT
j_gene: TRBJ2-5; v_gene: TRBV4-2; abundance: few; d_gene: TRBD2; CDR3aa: CASSQVLLGSGSQETQYF; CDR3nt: TGTGCCAGCAGCCAAGTCTTATTGGGTAGCGGGAGCCAAGAGACCCAGTACTTC
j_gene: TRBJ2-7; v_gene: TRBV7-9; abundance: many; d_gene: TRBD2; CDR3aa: CASSLALGLAGAGEQYF; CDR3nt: TGTGCCAGCAGCTTAGCCCTGGGACTAGCGGGAGCCGGCGAGCAGTACTTC
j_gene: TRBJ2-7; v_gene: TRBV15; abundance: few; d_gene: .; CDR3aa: CATSESGGTYEQYF; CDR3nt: TGTGCCACCAGCGAAAGCGGAGGTACCTACGAGCAGTACTTC
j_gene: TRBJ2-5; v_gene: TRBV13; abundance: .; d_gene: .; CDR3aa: CASSSRQNPGETQYF; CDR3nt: TGTGCCAGCAGCTCCCGACAGAACCCGGGGGAGACCCAGTACTTC
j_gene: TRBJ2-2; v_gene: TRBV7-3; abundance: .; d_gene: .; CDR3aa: CASSLGVTENTGELFF; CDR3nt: TGTGCCAGCAGCTTAGGCGTAACAGAAAACACCGGGGAGCTGTTTTTT
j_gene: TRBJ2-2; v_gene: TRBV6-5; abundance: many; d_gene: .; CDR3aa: CASSWGETGELFF; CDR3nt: TGTGCCAGCTCGTGGGGGGAGACCGGGGAGCTGTTTTTT
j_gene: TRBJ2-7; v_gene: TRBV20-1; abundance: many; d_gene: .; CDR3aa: CSASRAPLEQYF; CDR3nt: TGCAGTGCTAGTCGGGCACCCTTAGAGCAGTACTTC
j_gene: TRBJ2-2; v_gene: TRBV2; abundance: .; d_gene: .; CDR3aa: CASSETRAANTGELFF; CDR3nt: TGTGCCAGCAGTGAAACCCGCGCGGCGAACACCGGGGAGCTGTTTTTT
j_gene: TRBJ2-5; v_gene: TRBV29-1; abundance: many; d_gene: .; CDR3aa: CSVLGGGLAETQYF; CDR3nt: TGCAGCGTTCTGGGGGGCGGATTGGCGGAGACCCAGTACTTC
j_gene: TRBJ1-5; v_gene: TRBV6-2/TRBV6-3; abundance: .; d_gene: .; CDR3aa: CASTRPGDQPQHF; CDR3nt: TGTGCCAGCACCCGACCGGGTGATCAGCCCCAGCATTTT
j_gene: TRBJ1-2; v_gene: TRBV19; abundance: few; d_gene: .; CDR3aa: CASSIGAENYGYTF; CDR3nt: TGTGCCAGTAGTATAGGGGCAGAGAACTATGGCTACACCTTC
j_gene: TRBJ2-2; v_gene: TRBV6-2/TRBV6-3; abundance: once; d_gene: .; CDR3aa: CASRGVVTGELFF; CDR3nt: TGTGCCAGCAGGGGAGTTGTGACCGGGGAGCTGTTTTTT
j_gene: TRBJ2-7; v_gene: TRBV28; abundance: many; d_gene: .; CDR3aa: CASSLYGESYEQYF; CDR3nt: TGTGCCAGCAGTTTATATGGGGAATCCTACGAGCAGTACTTC
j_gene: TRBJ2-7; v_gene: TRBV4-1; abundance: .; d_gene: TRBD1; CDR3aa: CASSHGTGVTTRNHEQYF; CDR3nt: TGCGCCAGCAGCCACGGGACAGGGGTAACGACCCGAAACCACGAGCAGTACTTC
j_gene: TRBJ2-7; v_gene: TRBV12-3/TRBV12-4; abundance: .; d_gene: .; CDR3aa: CASSLADGITYEQYF; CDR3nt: TGTGCCAGCAGTTTAGCGGACGGTATCACCTACGAGCAGTACTTC
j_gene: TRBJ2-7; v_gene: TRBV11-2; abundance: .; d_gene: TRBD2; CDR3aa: CASSLEAGGKYEQYF; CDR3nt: TGTGCCAGCAGCTTAGAGGCGGGGGGGAAATACGAGCAGTACTTC
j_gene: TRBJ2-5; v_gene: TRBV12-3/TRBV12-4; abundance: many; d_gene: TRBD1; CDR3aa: CASSEDRGQETQYF; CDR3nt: TGTGCCAGCAGTGAGGACAGGGGACAAGAGACCCAGTACTTC
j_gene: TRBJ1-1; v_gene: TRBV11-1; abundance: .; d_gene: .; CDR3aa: CASSLAPADTEAFF; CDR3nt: TGTGCCAGCAGCTTAGCGCCGGCAGACACTGAAGCTTTCTTT
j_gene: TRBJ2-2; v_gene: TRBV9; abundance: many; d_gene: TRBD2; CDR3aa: CASSGSGSTNTGELFF; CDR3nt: TGTGCCAGCAGCGGTAGCGGGAGTACGAACACCGGGGAGCTGTTTTTT
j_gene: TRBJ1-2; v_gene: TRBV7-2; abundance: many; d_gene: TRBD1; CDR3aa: CASSPRQGTTF; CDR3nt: TGTGCCAGCAGCCCGCGACAGGGTACCACCTTC
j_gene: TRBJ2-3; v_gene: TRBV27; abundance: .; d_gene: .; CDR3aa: CASSLTPGEASTDTQYF; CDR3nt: TGTGCCAGCAGCCTCACCCCGGGGGAGGCAAGCACAGATACGCAGTATTTT
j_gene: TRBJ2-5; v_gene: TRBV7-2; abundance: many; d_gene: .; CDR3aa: CASSLGGGGRETQYF; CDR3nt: TGTGCCAGCAGCTTAGGGGGAGGGGGCCGAGAGACCCAGTACTTC
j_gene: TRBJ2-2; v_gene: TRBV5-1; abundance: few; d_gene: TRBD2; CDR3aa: CASSLIGLAGAGELFF; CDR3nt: TGCGCCAGCAGCTTGATCGGACTAGCCGGGGCCGGGGAGCTGTTTTTT
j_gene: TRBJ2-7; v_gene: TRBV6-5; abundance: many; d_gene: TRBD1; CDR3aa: CASSYGGQGATEQYF; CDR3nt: TGTGCCAGCAGTTACGGTGGGCAGGGGGCGACCGAGCAGTACTTC
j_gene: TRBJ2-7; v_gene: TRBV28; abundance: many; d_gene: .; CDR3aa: CASSFSHEQYF; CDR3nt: TGTGCCAGCAGTTTCTCGCACGAGCAGTACTTC
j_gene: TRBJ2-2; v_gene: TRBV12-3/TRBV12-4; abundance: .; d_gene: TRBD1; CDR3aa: CASRRDRLTGELFF; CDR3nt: TGTGCCAGCAGACGGGACAGGCTCACCGGGGAGCTGTTTTTT
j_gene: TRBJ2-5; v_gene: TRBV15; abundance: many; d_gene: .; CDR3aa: CATSPVRGTHQETQYF; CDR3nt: TGTGCCACCAGCCCCGTCCGTGGGACCCACCAAGAGACCCAGTACTTC
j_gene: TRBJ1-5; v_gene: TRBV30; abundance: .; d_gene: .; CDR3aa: CAWSVIKSNQPQHF; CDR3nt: TGTGCCTGGAGTGTAATCAAAAGCAATCAGCCCCAGCATTTT
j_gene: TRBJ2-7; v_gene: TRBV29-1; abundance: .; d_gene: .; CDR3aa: CSTTGRGADEQYF; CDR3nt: TGCAGCACAACCGGTAGGGGGGCCGACGAGCAGTACTTC
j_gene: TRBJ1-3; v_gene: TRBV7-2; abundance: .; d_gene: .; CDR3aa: CASSFAALNTIYF; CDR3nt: TGTGCCAGCAGCTTTGCCGCCCTCAACACCATATATTTT
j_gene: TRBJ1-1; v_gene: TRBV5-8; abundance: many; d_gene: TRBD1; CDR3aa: CASSLIPGGDTEAFF; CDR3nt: TGTGCCAGCAGCTTGATTCCAGGGGGGGATACTGAAGCTTTCTTT
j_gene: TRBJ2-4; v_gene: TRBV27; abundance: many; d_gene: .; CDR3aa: CASSLENGGHIQYF; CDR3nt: TGTGCCAGCAGTTTAGAAAACGGCGGGCACATTCAGTACTTC
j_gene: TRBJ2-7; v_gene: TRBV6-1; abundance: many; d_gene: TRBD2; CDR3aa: CASSEWASGSSYEQYF; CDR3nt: TGTGCCAGCAGTGAATGGGCTAGCGGATCCTCCTACGAGCAGTACTTC
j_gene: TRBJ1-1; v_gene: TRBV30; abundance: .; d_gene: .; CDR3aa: CAWSDRDTEAFF; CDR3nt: TGTGCCTGGAGTGATAGGGACACTGAAGCTTTCTTT
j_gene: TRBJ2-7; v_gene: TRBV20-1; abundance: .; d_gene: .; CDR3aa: CSGRGSAPYYEQYF; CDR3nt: TGCAGTGGCCGGGGGTCGGCCCCTTACTACGAGCAGTACTTC
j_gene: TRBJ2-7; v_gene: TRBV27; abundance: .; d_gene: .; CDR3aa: CASNRAGTIYEQYF; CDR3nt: TGTGCCAGCAACCGTGCCGGGACAATCTACGAGCAGTACTTC
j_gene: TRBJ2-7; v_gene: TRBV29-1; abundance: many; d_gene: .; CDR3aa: CSARGSTYEQYF; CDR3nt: TGCAGCGCCCGGGGGTCTACTTACGAGCAGTACTTC
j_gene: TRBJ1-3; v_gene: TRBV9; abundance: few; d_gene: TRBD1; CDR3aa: CASSVDGQGAGNTIYF; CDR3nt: TGTGCCAGCAGCGTAGATGGACAGGGAGCCGGAAACACCATATATTTT
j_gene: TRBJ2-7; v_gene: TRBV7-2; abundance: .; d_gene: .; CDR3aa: CASSLGSKFYEQYF; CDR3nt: TGTGCCAGCAGCTTAGGGTCCAAATTCTACGAGCAGTACTTC
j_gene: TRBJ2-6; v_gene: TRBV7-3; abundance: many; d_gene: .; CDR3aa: CASSQIGLSGANVLTF; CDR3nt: TGTGCCAGCAGCCAAATCGGGCTCTCTGGGGCCAACGTCCTGACTTTC
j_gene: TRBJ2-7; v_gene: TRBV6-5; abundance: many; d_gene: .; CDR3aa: CASSYANQYEQYF; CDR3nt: TGTGCCAGCAGTTACGCGAACCAATACGAGCAGTACTTC
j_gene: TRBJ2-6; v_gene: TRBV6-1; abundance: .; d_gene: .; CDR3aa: CASSEAQGGANVLTF; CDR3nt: TGTGCCAGCAGTGAAGCGCAGGGTGGGGCCAACGTCCTGACTTTC
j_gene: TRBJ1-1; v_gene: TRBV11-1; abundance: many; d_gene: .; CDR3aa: CASSLRRGWGAEAFF; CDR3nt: TGTGCCAGCAGCTTACGGCGGGGCTGGGGGGCTGAAGCTTTCTTT
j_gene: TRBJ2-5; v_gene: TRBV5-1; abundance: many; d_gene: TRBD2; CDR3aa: CASSTWTSGSETQYF; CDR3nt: TGCGCCAGCAGCACCTGGACTAGCGGGAGCGAGACCCAGTACTTC
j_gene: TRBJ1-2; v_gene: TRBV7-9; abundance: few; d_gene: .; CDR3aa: CASSLGPGTPYF; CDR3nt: TGTGCCAGCAGCTTAGGTCCAGGGACCCCCTACTTC
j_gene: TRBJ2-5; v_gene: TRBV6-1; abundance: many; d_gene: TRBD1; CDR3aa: CASSVTTGKETQYF; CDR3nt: TGTGCCAGCAGTGTTACGACAGGGAAAGAGACCCAGTACTTC
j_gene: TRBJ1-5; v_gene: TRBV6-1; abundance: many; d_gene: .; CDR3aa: CASSELGFNQPQHF; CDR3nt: TGTGCCAGCAGTGAGTTAGGGTTTAATCAGCCCCAGCATTTT
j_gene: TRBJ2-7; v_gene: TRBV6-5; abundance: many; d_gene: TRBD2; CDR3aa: CADSGKSYEQYF; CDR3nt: TGTGCTGACAGCGGGAAATCCTACGAGCAGTACTTC
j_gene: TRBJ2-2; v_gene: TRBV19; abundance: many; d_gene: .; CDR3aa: CASRIRGANTGELFF; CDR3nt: TGTGCCAGTAGGATTCGCGGCGCAAACACCGGGGAGCTGTTTTTT
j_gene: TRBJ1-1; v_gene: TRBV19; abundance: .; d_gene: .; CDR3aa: CASSPGQPITSTEAFF; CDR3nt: TGTGCCAGCAGTCCCGGACAGCCTATTACCAGCACTGAAGCTTTCTTT
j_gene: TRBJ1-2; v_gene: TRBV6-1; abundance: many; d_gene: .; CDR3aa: CASSEALRYYGYTF; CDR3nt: TGTGCCAGCAGCGAAGCGCTTAGGTACTATGGCTACACCTTC
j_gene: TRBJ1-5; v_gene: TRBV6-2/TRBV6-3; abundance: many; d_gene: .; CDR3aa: CASTGQVGQPQHF; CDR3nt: TGTGCCAGCACCGGTCAGGTGGGACAGCCCCAGCATTTT